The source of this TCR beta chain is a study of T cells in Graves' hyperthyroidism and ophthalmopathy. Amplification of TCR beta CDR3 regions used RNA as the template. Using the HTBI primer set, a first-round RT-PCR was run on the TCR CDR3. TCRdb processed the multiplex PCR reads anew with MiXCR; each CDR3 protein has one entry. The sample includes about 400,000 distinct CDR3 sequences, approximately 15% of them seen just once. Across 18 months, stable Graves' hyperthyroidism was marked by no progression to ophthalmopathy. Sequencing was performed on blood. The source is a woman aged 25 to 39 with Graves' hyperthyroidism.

The CDR3 reads CASSQELSSASEAFF. DNA of the CDR3: TGCGCCAGCAGCCAAGAATTGAGTTCCGCATCTGAAGCTTTCTTT. V gene TRBV4-1 combines with J gene TRBJ1-1, with D unresolved. The CDR3 is made up of 15 amino acids. The germline V gene has CDR1 MGHRA and CDR2 YSYEKL. V was pared by 0 bases and J by 6 bases, with 14 bases between.